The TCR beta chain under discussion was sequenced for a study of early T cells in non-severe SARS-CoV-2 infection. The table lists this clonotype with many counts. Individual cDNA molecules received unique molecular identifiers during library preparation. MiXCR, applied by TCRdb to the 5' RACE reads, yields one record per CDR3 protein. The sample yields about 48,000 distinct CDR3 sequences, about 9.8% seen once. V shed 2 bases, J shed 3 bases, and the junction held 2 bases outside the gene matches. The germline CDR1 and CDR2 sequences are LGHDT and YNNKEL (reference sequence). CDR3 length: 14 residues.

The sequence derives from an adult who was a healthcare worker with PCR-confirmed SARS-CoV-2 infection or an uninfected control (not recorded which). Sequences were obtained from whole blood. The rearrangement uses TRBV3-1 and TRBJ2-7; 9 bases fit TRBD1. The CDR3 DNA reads TGTGCCAGCAGCCAACGGGACAGGGTCTACGAGCAGTACTTC. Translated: CASSQRDRVYEQYF.